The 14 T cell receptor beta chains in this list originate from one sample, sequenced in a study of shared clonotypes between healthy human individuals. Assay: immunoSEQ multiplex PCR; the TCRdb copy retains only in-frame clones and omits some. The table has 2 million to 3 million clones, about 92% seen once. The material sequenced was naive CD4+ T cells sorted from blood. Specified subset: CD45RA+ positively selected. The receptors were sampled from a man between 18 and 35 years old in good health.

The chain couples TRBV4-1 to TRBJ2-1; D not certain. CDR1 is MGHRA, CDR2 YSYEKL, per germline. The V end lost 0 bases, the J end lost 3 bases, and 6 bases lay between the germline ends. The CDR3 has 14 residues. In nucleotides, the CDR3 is TGCGCCAGCAGCCAAGATCAAGGCTACAATGAGCAGTTCTTC. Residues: CASSQDQGYNEQFF.

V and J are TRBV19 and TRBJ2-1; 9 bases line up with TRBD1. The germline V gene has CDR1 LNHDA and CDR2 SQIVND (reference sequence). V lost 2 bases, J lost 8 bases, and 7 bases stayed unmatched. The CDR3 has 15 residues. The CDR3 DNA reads TGTGCCAGTAGTATATCCGGGACAGGGATACATGAGCAGTTCTTC. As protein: CASSISGTGIHEQFF.

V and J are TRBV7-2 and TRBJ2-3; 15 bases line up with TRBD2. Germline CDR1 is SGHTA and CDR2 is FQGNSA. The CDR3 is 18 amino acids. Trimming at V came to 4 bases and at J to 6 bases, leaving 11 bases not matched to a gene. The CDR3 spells CASSSRTSGGVGIDTQYF. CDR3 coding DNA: TGTGCCAGCAGCTCTCGGACTAGCGGGGGGGTCGGGATTGATACGCAGTATTTT.

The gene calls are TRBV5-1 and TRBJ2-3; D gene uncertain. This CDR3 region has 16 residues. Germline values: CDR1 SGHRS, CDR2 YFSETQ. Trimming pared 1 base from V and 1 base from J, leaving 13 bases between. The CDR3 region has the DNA TGCGCCAGCAGCTTGAGTGTCTTGTCGGGCACAGATACGCAGTATTTT. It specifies CASSLSVLSGTDTQYF.

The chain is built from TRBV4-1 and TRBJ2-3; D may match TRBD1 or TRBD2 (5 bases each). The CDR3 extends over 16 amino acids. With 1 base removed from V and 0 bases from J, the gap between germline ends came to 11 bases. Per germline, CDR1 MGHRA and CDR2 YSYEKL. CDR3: CASSQGDGYSTDTQYF. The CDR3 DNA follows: TGCGCCAGCAGCCAAGGGGACGGTTATAGCACAGATACGCAGTATTTT.

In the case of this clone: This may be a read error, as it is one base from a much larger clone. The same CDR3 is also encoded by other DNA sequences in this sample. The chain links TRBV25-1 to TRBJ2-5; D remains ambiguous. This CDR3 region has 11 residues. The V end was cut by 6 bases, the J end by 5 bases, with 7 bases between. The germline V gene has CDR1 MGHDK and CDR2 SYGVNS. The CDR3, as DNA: TGTGCCAGCAGCCTAGGGGAGACCCAGTACTTC. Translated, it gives CASSLGETQYF. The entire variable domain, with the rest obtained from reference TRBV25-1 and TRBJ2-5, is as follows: EADIYQTPRYLVIGTGKKITLECSQTMGHDKMYWYQQDPGMELHLIHYSYGVNSTEKGDLSSESTVSRIRTEHFPLTLESARPSHTSQYLCASSLGETQYFGPGTRLLVL.

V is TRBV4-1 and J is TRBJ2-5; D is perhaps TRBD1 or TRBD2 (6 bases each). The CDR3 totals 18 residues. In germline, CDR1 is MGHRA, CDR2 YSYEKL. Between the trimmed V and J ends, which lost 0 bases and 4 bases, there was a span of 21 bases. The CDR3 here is CASSQDNGGQGWGETQYF. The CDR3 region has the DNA TGCGCCAGCAGCCAAGATAACGGGGGACAAGGTTGGGGAGAGACCCAGTACTTC.

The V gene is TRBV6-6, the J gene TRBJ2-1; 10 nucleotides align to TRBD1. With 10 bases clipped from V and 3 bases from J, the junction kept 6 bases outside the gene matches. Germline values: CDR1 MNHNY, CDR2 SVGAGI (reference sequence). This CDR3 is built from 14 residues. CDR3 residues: CATRDRGGYNEQFF. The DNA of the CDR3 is TGTGCCACCAGGGACAGGGGAGGCTACAATGAGCAGTTCTTC.

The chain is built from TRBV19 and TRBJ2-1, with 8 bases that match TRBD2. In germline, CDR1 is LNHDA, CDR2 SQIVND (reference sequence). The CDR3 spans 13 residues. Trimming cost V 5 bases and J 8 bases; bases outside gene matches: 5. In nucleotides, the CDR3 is TGTGCCAGTAGTCCGGGACTAGTCTATGAGCAGTTCTTC. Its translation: CASSPGLVYEQFF.

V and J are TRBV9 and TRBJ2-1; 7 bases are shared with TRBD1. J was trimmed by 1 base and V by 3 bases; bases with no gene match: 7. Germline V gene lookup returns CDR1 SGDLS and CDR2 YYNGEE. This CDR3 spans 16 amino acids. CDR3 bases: TGTGCCAGCAGCGCGCTTTGGACAGGTTCCTACAATGAGCAGTTCTTC. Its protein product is CASSALWTGSYNEQFF.

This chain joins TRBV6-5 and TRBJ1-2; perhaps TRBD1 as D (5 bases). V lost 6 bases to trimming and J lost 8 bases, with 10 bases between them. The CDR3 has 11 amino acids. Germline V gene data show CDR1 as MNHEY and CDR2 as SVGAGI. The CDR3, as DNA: TGTGCCAGCAGCCAGGGTGTAGGCTACACCTTC. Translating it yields CASSQGVGYTF.

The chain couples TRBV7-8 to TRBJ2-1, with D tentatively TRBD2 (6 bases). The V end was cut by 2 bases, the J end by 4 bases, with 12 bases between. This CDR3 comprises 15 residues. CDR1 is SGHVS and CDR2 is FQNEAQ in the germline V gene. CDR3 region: CASSLMGLKYNEQFF. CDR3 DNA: TGTGCCAGCAGCTTAATGGGACTTAAATACAATGAGCAGTTCTTC.

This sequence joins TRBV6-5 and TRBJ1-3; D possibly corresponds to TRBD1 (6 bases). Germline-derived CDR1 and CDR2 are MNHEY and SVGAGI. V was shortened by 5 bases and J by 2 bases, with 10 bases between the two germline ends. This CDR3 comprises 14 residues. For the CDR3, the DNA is TGTGCCAGCAGTCAACAGGGCCCTGGAAACACCATATATTTT. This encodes CASSQQGPGNTIYF.

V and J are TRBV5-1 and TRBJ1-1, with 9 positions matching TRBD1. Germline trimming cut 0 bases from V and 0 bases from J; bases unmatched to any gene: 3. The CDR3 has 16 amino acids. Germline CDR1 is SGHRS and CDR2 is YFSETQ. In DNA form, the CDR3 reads TGCGCCAGCAGCTTGGGGGACAGGGTCGTGAACACTGAAGCTTTCTTT. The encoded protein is CASSLGDRVVNTEAFF.